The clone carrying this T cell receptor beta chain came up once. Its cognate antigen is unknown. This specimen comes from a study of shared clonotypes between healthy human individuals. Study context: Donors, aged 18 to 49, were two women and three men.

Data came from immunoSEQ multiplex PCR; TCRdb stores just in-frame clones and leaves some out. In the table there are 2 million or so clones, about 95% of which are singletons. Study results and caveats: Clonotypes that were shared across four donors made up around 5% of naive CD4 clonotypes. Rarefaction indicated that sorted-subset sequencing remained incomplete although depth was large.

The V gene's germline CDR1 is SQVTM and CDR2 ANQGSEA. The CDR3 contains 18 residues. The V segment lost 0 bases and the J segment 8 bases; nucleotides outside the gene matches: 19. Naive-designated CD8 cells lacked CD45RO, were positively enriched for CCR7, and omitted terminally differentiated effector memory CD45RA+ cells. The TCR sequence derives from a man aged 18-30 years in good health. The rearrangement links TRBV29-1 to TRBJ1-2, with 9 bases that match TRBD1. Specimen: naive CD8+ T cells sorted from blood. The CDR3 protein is CSVEDSDRGWTWLEGYTF. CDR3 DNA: TGCAGCGTTGAAGATTCGGACAGGGGATGGACCTGGTTGGAGGGCTACACCTTC.